Below, 31 T cell receptor beta chains from the same sample are listed, as sequenced in a study of T cell responses to AZD1222 COVID-19 vaccine. Assay: immunoSEQ multiplex PCR; the TCRdb copy retains only in-frame clones and omits some. The sample includes 90,000 to 110,000 clones, nearly 90% seen only once; the top ten take around a sixth. Sample: peripheral blood, taken on day 0 of AZD1222 vaccination. Receptors were obtained from an adult in good health.

J is TRBJ1-2 and V is TRBV4-1, with D maybe TRBD1 (6 bases). Per germline, CDR1 MGHRA and CDR2 YSYEKL. The CDR3 loop spans 16 amino acids. Deletions cut 1 base from V and 5 bases from J, with 17 bases between. The CDR3 loop is CASSQGDGQSSYGYTF. For the CDR3, the DNA is TGCGCCAGCAGCCAAGGTGATGGACAGAGTAGTTATGGCTACACCTTC.

The V and J genes are TRBV11-1 and TRBJ2-3; 7 positions match TRBD1. Germline loops: CDR1 SGHAT, CDR2 FQDESV (reference sequence). The CDR3 runs 14 residues. The J segment lost 1 base and the V segment lost 4 bases, leaving 2 bases of the junction unmatched. DNA of the CDR3: TGTGCCAGCAGCTCCACAGGGGGCACAGATACGCAGTATTTT. This translates into CASSSTGGTDTQYF.

The V gene is TRBV25-1, the J gene TRBJ2-5; either TRBD1 or TRBD2 may fit D (6 bases each). Germline V lookup: CDR1 MGHDK, CDR2 SYGVNS. Trimming took off 3 bases at V and 4 bases at J, with 12 bases between the two ends. This CDR3 spans 14 amino acids. CDR3 DNA sequence: TGTGCCAGCAGTGATTGGGGGCGGGGAGAGACCCAGTACTTC. As protein: CASSDWGRGETQYF. Drawing the rest from reference TRBV25-1 and TRBJ2-5, the complete variable domain is EADIYQTPRYLVIGTGKKITLECSQTMGHDKMYWYQQDPGMELHLIHYSYGVNSTEKGDLSSESTVSRIRTEHFPLTLESARPSHTSQYLCASSDWGRGETQYFGPGTRLLVL.

The V call is TRBV6-5, the J call TRBJ2-2; 10 bases line up with TRBD1. Trimming took 7 bases from V and 6 from J; bases not matched to a gene: 8. CDR1 and CDR2 from the germline V gene are MNHEY and SVGAGI. The CDR3 is 15 residues long. The DNA for the CDR3 is TGTGCCAGCAACGAAGGGACAGGGGTGGCCGGGGAGCTGTTTTTT. This codes for CASNEGTGVAGELFF.

V gene TRBV28 combines with J gene TRBJ1-1; unclear D gene. CDR1 MDHEN and CDR2 SYDVKM come from the germline V gene. This CDR3 region has 13 residues. The V end was cut by 4 bases, the J end by 2 bases, with 8 bases between. Here the CDR3 reads CASSSTINTEAFF. The DNA for the CDR3 is TGTGCCAGCAGTTCCACGATTAACACTGAAGCTTTCTTT. Using reference TRBV28 and TRBJ1-1 for the parts outside the CDR3, the full variable domain is DVKVTQSSRYLVKRTGEKVFLECVQDMDHENMFWYRQDPGLGLRLIYFSYDVKMKEKGDIPEGYSVSREKKERFSLILESASTNQTSMYLCASSSTINTEAFFGQGTRLTVV.

The CDR3 sequence: CASSSVAGGQPQHF. The DNA for the CDR3 is TGTGCCAGCAGTTCGGTGGCAGGAGGCCAGCCCCAGCATTTT. The J gene is TRBJ1-5, the V gene TRBV27; D is uncertain. The CDR3 totals 14 residues. The V and J ends lost 4 bases and 7 bases respectively, with 14 bases between them. The V gene's germline CDR1 is MNHEY and CDR2 SMNVEV (reference sequence).

V and J are TRBV4-3 and TRBJ2-7; TRBD2 agrees at 11 bases. This CDR3 is built from 16 residues. Per germline, CDR1 LGHNA and CDR2 YSLEER. V lost 1 base and J lost 2; bases outside the gene matches: 4. For the CDR3, the DNA is TGCGCCAGCAGCCAAGGACTAGCGGGACTTCCCTACGAGCAGTACTTC. The encoded protein is CASSQGLAGLPYEQYF.

In regard to this clone: A junction end diverges from the germline sequence, so it may reflect a read error. This chain uses TRBV6-1 with TRBJ1-2, with D unresolved. The germline gives CDR1 MNHNS, CDR2 SASEGT. The CDR3 covers 14 residues. CDR3 region: CASSDSPLNSGYTF. Written as DNA, the CDR3 is TGTGCCAGCAGTGACAGCCCACTAAACTCTGGCTACACCTTC.

The V gene is TRBV7-8, the J gene TRBJ1-6; unclear D gene. Germline CDR1 reads SGHVS; CDR2 reads FQNEAQ. The CDR3 loop spans 15 amino acids. V was pared by 7 bases and J by 6 bases, with 16 bases between. CDR3 bases: TGTGCCAGCACCTCCGGAGGGATTTTTAATTCACCCCTCCACTTT. It specifies CASTSGGIFNSPLHF.

This clone appeared once. The chain recombines TRBV4-1 with TRBJ1-6; D perhaps matches TRBD1 (5 bases). V dropped 4 bases and J dropped 7 bases, with 11 bases sitting between them. The CDR3 is 14 residues long. Germline lookup yields CDR1 MGHRA and CDR2 YSYEKL. DNA for the CDR3: TGCGCCAGCAGCCTTGACAGATCGAATTCACCCCTCCACTTT. Translation: CASSLDRSNSPLHF.

The DNA for the CDR3 is TGCGCCAGCAGCCAGGATTACGGGTCGTGGGGGAGCTACACCTTC. Protein sequence: CASSQDYGSWGSYTF. V and J are TRBV4-1 and TRBJ1-2; tentatively, D is TRBD1 (5 bases). V shed 3 bases and J shed 9 bases, with 20 bases lying between them. Germline V gives CDR1 MGHRA, CDR2 YSYEKL. The CDR3 loop spans 15 amino acids.

This chain joins TRBV28 and TRBJ1-1, with 8 bases that match TRBD1. This CDR3 spans 18 amino acids. Germline V gene sequence: CDR1 MDHEN, CDR2 SYDVKM. V shed 6 bases and J 6 bases; nucleotides not matched to a gene: 21. CDR3 region: CASSSLAGGFLLVAEAFF. Here the CDR3 DNA reads TGTGCCAGCAGCAGTTTGGCAGGGGGCTTTTTGTTGGTGGCTGAAGCTTTCTTT.

The chain is built from TRBV18 and TRBJ2-1, with D uncertain. V dropped 3 bases and J dropped 6 bases, with 18 bases sitting between them. CDR1 is KGHSH, CDR2 LQKENI, per germline. The CDR3 length is 16 residues. The CDR3 coding sequence is TGTGCCAGCTCACCTAACCATTTCCCTGGGGTCAATGAGCAGTTCTTC. This sequence encodes CASSPNHFPGVNEQFF.

This clone was detected a few times. This chain connects TRBV5-6 to TRBJ1-5; TRBD1 matches at 8 bases. With V trimmed by 5 bases and J by 2 bases, 6 bases remained unmatched. Germline V gene data show CDR1 as SGHDT and CDR2 as YYEEEE. The length of the CDR3 is 15 residues. CDR3 residues: CASSSDRGGNQPQHF. The DNA for the CDR3 is TGTGCCAGCAGTTCCGACAGGGGAGGCAATCAGCCCCAGCATTTT.

The sample holds one count of this clone. CDR3 protein: CASSLKPRGEQYF. The DNA of the CDR3 is TGTGCCAGCAGTTTAAAACCCCGGGGCGAGCAGTACTTC. The V gene is TRBV5-6, the J gene TRBJ2-7; tentative D call: TRBD2 (5 bases). Germline V gene sequence: CDR1 SGHDT, CDR2 YYEEEE. The CDR3 length is 13 residues. Trimming stripped 5 bases from V and 6 bases from J, with 15 bases between.

The rearrangement uses TRBV10-2 and TRBJ2-1; maybe TRBD2 (5 bases). The length of the CDR3 is 16 residues. Germline V CDR1 and CDR2: WSHSY, SAAADI. The V end was cut by 2 bases, the J end by 12 bases, with 23 bases between. CDR3 amino acids: CASSEPLMPGEGRQFF. In DNA, the CDR3 is TGCGCCAGCAGTGAGCCATTAATGCCAGGTGAGGGTAGGCAGTTCTTC.

The chain uses TRBV4-1 and TRBJ1-4; D is undetermined. Trimming removed 1 base at V and 8 bases at J, with 17 bases between. Germline V gene sequence: CDR1 MGHRA, CDR2 YSYEKL. The CDR3 covers 16 residues. The CDR3 is CASSQVARWGEEKLFF. The CDR3 coding sequence is TGCGCCAGCAGCCAAGTCGCACGGTGGGGAGAAGAAAAACTGTTTTTT.

The CDR3 is CAWSHSPEWKLFF. The CDR3 bases are TGTGCCTGGAGTCATTCCCCAGAGTGGAAACTGTTTTTT. The rearrangement links TRBV30 to TRBJ1-4; no definite D call. This CDR3 has 13 amino acids. The germline CDR1 and CDR2 sequences are GTSNPN and SVGIG (reference sequence). The V end lost 2 bases, the J end lost 11 bases, and 15 bases lay between the germline ends.

The rearrangement links TRBV2 to TRBJ2-2; TRBD2 might be the D (5 bases). The CDR3 is made up of 15 amino acids. CDR1 and CDR2 (germline): SNHLY, FYNNEI. Trimming removed 4 bases at V and 6 bases at J, with 15 bases between. The CDR3 region is CASSGASSRAGELFF. CDR3 nucleotides: TGTGCCAGCAGTGGGGCATCTAGCCGGGCCGGGGAGCTGTTTTTT.

The table lists this clone with a count of one. J is TRBJ2-1 and V is TRBV5-5; tentatively, D is TRBD1 or TRBD2 (5 bases each). V shed 4 bases and J shed 12 bases, with 20 bases lying between them. The CDR3 is 14 amino acids. Germline V gene sequence: CDR1 SGHKS, CDR2 YYEKEE (reference sequence). The CDR3 sequence: CASSPSGDEVVQFF. CDR3 bases: TGTGCCAGCAGCCCCTCCGGGGACGAGGTGGTGCAGTTCTTC.

A single count supports this clone. V usage is TRBV10-3 and J usage is TRBJ1-5, with a tentative D call TRBD1 (5 bases). CDR1 and CDR2 from the germline V gene are ENHRY and SYGVKD. CDR3 length: 13 amino acids. The ends were cut back, 7 bases at V and 0 bases at J, with 7 bases in the middle. This chain's CDR3 is CAINRNSNQPQHF. In DNA, the CDR3 is TGTGCCATCAACAGGAATAGCAATCAGCCCCAGCATTTT.

V and J are TRBV6-6 and TRBJ2-7; 8 positions match TRBD2. CDR1 MNHNY and CDR2 SVGAGI come from the germline V gene (reference sequence). The CDR3 loop spans 13 amino acids. Losses at the gene ends were 4 bases for V and 8 bases for J; bases not matched to a gene: 7. CDR3 sequence reads: CASSSPGLGKQYV. Written as DNA, the CDR3 is TGTGCCAGCAGTTCCCCGGGACTAGGGAAGCAGTACGTC.

This clone was seen a few times. This chain links TRBV19 with TRBJ1-2; 7 bases map to TRBD1. The CDR3 loop spans 16 amino acids. J gave up 5 bases and V 6 bases, and 15 bases lay outside the gene matches. Germline V CDR1 and CDR2: LNHDA, SQIVND (reference sequence). This chain's CDR3 is CASRQTGNRGIYGYTF. The DNA for the CDR3 is TGTGCCAGTAGGCAAACAGGAAACAGGGGCATTTATGGCTACACCTTC.

The gene calls are TRBV4-2 and TRBJ1-3; 10 nucleotides align to TRBD1. Trimming at V came to 2 bases and at J to 6 bases, leaving 4 bases not matched to a gene. Germline CDR1 LGHNA, CDR2 YNFKEQ. This CDR3 contains 15 residues. The chain's CDR3 is CASSQLGQGVNTIYF. CDR3 nucleotide sequence: TGTGCCAGCAGCCAACTAGGACAGGGGGTAAACACCATATATTTT.

V is TRBV5-1 and J is TRBJ2-1; TRBD2 agrees at 7 bases. The germline V gene has CDR1 SGHRS and CDR2 YFSETQ. V was pared by 2 bases and J by 12 bases, with 2 bases of the junction left unmatched. This CDR3 has 11 residues. CDR3 nucleotide sequence: TGCGCCAGCAGCTTATCGGGGGGGCAGTTCTTC. Encoded protein: CASSLSGGQFF. Variable domain in full (rest from reference TRBV5-1 and TRBJ2-1): KAGVTQTPRYLIKTRGQQVTLSCSPISGHRSVSWYQQTPGQGLQFLFEYFSETQRNKGNFPGRFSGRQFSNSRSEMNVSTLELGDSALYLCASSLSGGQFFGPGTRLTVL.

The chain joins TRBV12-3 or TRBV12-4 to TRBJ1-1; D remains ambiguous. With 8 bases removed from V and 1 base from J, the gap between germline ends came to 11 bases. The CDR3 contains 13 residues. CDR3 DNA sequence: TGTGCCAGCGAACCCCGGGGGAACACTGAAGCTTTCTTT. It codes for CASEPRGNTEAFF.

The CDR3 sequence is CASSLSGFSYEQYF. CDR3 DNA sequence: TGTGCCAGCAGTTTATCAGGGTTCTCTTACGAGCAGTACTTC. The chain employs TRBV28 and TRBJ2-7, with D perhaps TRBD1 (5 bases). Per germline, CDR1 MDHEN and CDR2 SYDVKM. The CDR3 loop spans 14 amino acids. V dropped 1 base and J dropped 4 bases, with 11 bases sitting between them.

As DNA, the CDR3 is TGCGCCAGCAGCCTGGAGGGGATCTCCTACAATGAGCAGTTCTTC. Encoded protein: CASSLEGISYNEQFF. The J gene is TRBJ2-1, the V gene TRBV5-1; possible D gene TRBD2, 6 bases. The V end was cut by 4 bases, the J end by 0 bases, with 11 bases between. Germline-derived CDR1 and CDR2 are SGHRS and YFSETQ. The CDR3 length is 15 residues. Based on the CDR3 plus reference TRBV5-1 and TRBJ2-1, the full variable domain is KAGVTQTPRYLIKTRGQQVTLSCSPISGHRSVSWYQQTPGQGLQFLFEYFSETQRNKGNFPGRFSGRQFSNSRSEMNVSTLELGDSALYLCASSLEGISYNEQFFGPGTRLTVL.

The rearrangement uses TRBV4-3 and TRBJ2-3; D call uncertain. The CDR3 has 14 amino acids. V lost 8 bases to trimming and J lost 2 bases, with 14 bases between them. Germline loops: CDR1 LGHNA, CDR2 YSLEER. The CDR3 coding sequence is TGCGCCAGCTCGTGGGTCACCCCCACAGATACGCAGTATTTT. Its translation: CASSWVTPTDTQYF.

The chain uses TRBV5-5 and TRBJ2-7; D remains ambiguous. This CDR3 has 16 residues. CDR1 SGHKS and CDR2 YYEKEE come from the germline V gene (reference sequence). Trimming left V 0 bases short and J 3 bases short, with 16 bases between. The chain's CDR3 is CASSLGSAPTHYEQYF. The CDR3 region has the DNA TGTGCCAGCAGCTTGGGGTCGGCCCCAACCCACTACGAGCAGTACTTC.

This clone appeared once. This rearrangement joins TRBV6-2 or TRBV6-3 to TRBJ2-6, with D hard to call. Germline V gene lookup returns CDR1 MNHEY and CDR2 SVGEGT. The V gene lost 2 bases and the J gene lost 0 bases, with 8 bases spanning the gap. The CDR3 runs 16 residues. The CDR3 nucleotides are TGTGCCAGCAGTTACGGGCGGCTCTCTGGGGCCAACGTCCTGACTTTC. This translates into CASSYGRLSGANVLTF.